This T cell receptor beta chain derives from a study of blood T cell repertoires in COVID-19. Study background: Both acute and convalescent COVID-19 samples were obtained from the United States, Italy and Spain. T cells, B-cell-depleted T cells, or PBMCs provided the cDNA or gDNA that served as material.

Original processing notes: Estimates of nucleated cell counts were drawn from the amplification of reference gene primers. The data were produced by immunoSEQ multiplex PCR, yet TCRdb's version contains in-frame clones alone and is incomplete. V and J calls and clone size are those listed in that table; D and trimming were worked out from the DNA. The sample has over 250,000 clones, approximately 85% seen once; the top ten hold 5.1%. There are 15 residues in the CDR3. The V end lost 6 bases, the J end lost 5 bases, and 18 bases lay between the germline ends. Germline-derived CDR1 and CDR2 are SGHAT and FQNNGV.

The sequence derives from a man aged 50 to 60 with active or convalescent COVID-19. Sample: peripheral blood. The genes are TRBV11-2 and TRBJ2-3, with D maybe TRBD1 (5 bases). This chain's CDR3 is CASSSPTVDRDTQYF. The CDR3 nucleotides are TGTGCCAGCAGTTCCCCCACAGTAGACAGAGATACGCAGTATTTT.